This TCR beta chain was sequenced in a study of blood T cells in healthy people across ages. Details on this clonotype: Its specificity is not known.

General study findings and limits: CMV infection status of these donors was not known.

Peripheral blood from each donor was collected in a volume of 9.5 to 10 milliliters. Researchers isolated at least 7 million PBMCs per sample. Together with a sample-barcoded 5' primer, a J-beta primer mix was included in a second PCR lasting about 7 to 11 cycles. TCRdb independently ran MiXCR on the 5' RACE reads; one entry per CDR3 protein. The sample holds about 1.1 million distinct CDR3 sequences, around two fifths seen once. The source is a man between 18 and 35 years old in good health. Material for sequencing was blood.

The CDR3 protein is CSANSGTSGTVEQFF. CDR3 coding DNA: TGCAGTGCTAATTCCGGGACTAGCGGAACTGTTGAGCAGTTCTTC. The genes are TRBV20-1 and TRBJ2-1, with TRBD2 matching 11 bases. V shed 4 bases and J 9 bases; nucleotides not matched to a gene: 11. This CDR3 comprises 15 residues. Germline V gene data show CDR1 as DFQATT and CDR2 as SNEGSKA (reference sequence).